This TCR beta chain was recorded in a study of T cell responses to AZD1222 COVID-19 vaccine. General study findings and limits: An increase in Spike-specific TCR breadth and depth was observed after two AZD1222 doses.

This CDR3 is 16 amino acids long. Measured with immunoSEQ multiplex PCR; TCRdb has only the in-frame clones, and not every one. Counted here are about 180,000 clones, about 91% occurring once; the ten biggest clones make up 11%. For this clone: Its cognate antigen is unknown.

Source: peripheral blood, taken 28 days after the second AZD1222 dose. The source of this sequence is an adult who received the AZD1222 COVID-19 vaccine. The chain uses TRBV21-1 and TRBJ2-7. TRBV21-1 is a documented pseudogene. In DNA form, the CDR3 reads TGTGCCAGCAGCATAAAGGGCAGAGCATCAACCTACGAGCAGTACTTC. It yields the protein CASSIKGRASTYEQYF.